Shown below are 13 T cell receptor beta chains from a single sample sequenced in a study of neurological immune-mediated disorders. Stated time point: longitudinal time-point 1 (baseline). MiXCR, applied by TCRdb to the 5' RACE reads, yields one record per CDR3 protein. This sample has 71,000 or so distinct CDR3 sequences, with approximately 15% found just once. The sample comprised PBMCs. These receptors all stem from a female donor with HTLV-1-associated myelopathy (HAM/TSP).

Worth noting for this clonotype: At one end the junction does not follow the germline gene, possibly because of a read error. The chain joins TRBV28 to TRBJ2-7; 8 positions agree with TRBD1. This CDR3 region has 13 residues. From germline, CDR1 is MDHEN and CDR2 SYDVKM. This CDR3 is CVSSLQGAYEQYF. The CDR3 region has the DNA TGTGTCAGCAGTTTACAGGGGGCCTACGAGCAGTACTTC.

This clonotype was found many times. The CDR3 nucleotides read TGTGCCAGCAGCCCGGTGGGGTACCGAGGAGAGCAGTACTTC. Translating it yields CASSPVGYRGEQYF. This chain links TRBV12-3 or TRBV12-4 with TRBJ2-7; D call uncertain. Trimming shortened V by 6 bases and J by 7 bases, and 19 bases separated the two germline ends. The CDR3 sequence is 14 residues long.

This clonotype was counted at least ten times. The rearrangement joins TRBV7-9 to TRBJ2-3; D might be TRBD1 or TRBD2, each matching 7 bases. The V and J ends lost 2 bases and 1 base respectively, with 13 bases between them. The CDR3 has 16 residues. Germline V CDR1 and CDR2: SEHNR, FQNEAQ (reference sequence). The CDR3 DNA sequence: TGTGCCAGCAGCTTACGTGCAGGGGGGGGCACAGATACGCAGTATTTT. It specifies CASSLRAGGGTDTQYF.

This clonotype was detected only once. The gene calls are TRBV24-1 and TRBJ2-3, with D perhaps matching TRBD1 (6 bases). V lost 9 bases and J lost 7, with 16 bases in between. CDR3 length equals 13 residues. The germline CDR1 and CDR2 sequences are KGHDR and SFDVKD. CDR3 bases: TGTGCCACCCGTAACCCCGACAGGAATACGCAGTATTTT. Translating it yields CATRNPDRNTQYF.

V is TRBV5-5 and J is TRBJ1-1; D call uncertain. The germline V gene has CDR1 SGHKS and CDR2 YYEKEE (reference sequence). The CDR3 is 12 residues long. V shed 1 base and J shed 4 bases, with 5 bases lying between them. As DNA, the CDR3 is TGTGCCAGCAGCTTGCGGGTCACTGAAGCTTTCTTT. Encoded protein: CASSLRVTEAFF.

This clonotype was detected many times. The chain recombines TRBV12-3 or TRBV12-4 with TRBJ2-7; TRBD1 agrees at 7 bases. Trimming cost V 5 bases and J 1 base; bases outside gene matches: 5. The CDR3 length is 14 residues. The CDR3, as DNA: TGTGCCAGCAGTCCCGGGACAGCATCCTACGAGCAGTACTTC. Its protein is CASSPGTASYEQYF.

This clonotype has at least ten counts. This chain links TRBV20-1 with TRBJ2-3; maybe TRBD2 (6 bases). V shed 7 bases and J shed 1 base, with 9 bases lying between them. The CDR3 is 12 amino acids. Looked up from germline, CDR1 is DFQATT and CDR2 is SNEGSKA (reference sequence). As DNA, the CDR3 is TGCAGTGTTCGGAGGGGCACAGATACGCAGTATTTT. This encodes CSVRRGTDTQYF.

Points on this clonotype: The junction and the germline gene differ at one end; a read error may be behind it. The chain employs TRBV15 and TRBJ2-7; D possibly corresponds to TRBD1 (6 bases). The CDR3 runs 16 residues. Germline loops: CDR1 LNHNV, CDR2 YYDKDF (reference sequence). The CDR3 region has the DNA TGTGCTACCAGCAGTCGTAAGGACAGCCTGTACTACGAGCAGTACTTC. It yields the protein CATSSRKDSLYYEQYF.

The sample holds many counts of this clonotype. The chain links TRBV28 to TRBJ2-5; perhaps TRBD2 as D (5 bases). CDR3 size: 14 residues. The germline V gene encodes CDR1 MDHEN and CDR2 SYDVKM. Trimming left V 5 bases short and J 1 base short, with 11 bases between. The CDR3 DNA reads TGTGCCAGCAGTCCCCAGGACTTCCAAGAGACCCAGTACTTC. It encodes CASSPQDFQETQYF. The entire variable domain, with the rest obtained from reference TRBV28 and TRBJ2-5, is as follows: DVKVTQSSRYLVKRTGEKVFLECVQDMDHENMFWYRQDPGLGLRLIYFSYDVKMKEKGDIPEGYSVSREKKERFSLILESASTNQTSMYLCASSPQDFQETQYFGPGTRLLVL.

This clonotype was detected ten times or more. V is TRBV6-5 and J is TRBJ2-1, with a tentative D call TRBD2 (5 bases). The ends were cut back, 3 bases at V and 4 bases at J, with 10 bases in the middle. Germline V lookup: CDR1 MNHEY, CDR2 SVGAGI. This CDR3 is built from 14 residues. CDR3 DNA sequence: TGTGCCAGCAGTTATAATGAGGGATACAATGAGCAGTTCTTC. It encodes CASSYNEGYNEQFF.

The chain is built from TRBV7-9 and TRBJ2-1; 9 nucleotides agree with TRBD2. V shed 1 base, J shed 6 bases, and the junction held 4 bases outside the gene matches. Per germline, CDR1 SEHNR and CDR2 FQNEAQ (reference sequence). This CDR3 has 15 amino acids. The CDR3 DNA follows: TGTGCCAGCAGCTTAGTCCTAGCGGGATTCAATGAGCAGTTCTTC. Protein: CASSLVLAGFNEQFF.

CDR3 DNA: TGCGCCAGCAGCACCGAAGCGGGGGAACCCTACAATGAGCAGTTCTTC. Encoded protein: CASSTEAGEPYNEQFF. The V gene is TRBV5-1, the J gene TRBJ2-1; TRBD2 matches 8 bases. Losses at the gene ends were 4 bases for V and 2 bases for J; bases not matched to a gene: 8. Germline V gene sequence: CDR1 SGHRS, CDR2 YFSETQ. The CDR3 is made up of 16 amino acids. Full variable domain (missing parts from reference TRBV5-1 and TRBJ2-1): KAGVTQTPRYLIKTRGQQVTLSCSPISGHRSVSWYQQTPGQGLQFLFEYFSETQRNKGNFPGRFSGRQFSNSRSEMNVSTLELGDSALYLCASSTEAGEPYNEQFFGPGTRLTVL.

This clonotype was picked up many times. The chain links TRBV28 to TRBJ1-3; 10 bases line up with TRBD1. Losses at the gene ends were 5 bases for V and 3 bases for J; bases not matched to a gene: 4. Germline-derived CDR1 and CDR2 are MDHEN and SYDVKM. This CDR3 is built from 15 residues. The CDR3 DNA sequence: TGTGCCAGCAGTGGGACAGGGGCGTATGGAAACACCATATATTTT. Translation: CASSGTGAYGNTIYF.